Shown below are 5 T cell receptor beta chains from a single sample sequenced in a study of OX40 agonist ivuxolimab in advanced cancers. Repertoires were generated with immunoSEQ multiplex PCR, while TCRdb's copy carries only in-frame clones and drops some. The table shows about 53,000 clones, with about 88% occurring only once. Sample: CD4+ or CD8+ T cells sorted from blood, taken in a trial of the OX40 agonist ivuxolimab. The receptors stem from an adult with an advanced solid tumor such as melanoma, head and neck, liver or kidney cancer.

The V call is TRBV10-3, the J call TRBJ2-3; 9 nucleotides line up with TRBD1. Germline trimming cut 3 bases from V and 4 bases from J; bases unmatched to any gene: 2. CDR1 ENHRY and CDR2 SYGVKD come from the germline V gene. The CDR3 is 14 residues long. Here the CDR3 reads CAISDGQGSDTQYF. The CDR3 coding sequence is TGTGCCATCAGTGATGGACAGGGGTCAGATACGCAGTATTTT.

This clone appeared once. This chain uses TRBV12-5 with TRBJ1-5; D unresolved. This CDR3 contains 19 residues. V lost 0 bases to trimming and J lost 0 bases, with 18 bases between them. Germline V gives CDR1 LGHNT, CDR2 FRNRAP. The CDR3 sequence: CASGLVLGHRTASNQPQHF. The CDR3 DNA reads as TGTGCTAGTGGTTTGGTATTAGGGCATCGTACTGCTAGCAATCAGCCCCAGCATTTT.

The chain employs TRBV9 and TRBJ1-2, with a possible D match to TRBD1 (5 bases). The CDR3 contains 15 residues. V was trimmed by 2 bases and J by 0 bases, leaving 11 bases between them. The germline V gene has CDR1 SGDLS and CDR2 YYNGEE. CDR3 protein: CASSVWDGANYGYTF. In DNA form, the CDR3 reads TGTGCCAGCAGCGTCTGGGACGGAGCTAACTATGGCTACACCTTC. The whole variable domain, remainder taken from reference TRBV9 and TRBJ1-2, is DSGVTQTPKHLITATGQRVTLRCSPRSGDLSVYWYQQSLDQGLQFLIQYYNGEERAKGNILERFSAQQFPDLHSELNLSSLELGDSALYFCASSVWDGANYGYTFGSGTRLTVV.

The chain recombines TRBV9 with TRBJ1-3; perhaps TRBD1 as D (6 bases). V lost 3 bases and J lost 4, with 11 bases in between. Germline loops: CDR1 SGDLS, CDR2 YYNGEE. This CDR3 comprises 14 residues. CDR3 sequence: CASSATGYGNTIYF. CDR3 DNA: TGTGCCAGCAGCGCAACAGGGTACGGAAACACCATATATTTT.

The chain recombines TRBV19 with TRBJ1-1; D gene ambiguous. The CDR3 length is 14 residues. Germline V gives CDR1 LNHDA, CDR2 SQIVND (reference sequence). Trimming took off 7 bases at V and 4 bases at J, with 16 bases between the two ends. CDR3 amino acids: CASTMAVVGTEAFF. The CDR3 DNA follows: TGTGCCAGTACCATGGCCGTGGTGGGCACTGAAGCTTTCTTT.